The next 15 T cell receptor beta chains were all read from a single sample in a study of shared clonotypes between healthy human individuals. The protocol was immunoSEQ multiplex PCR, while the TCRdb copy is restricted to in-frame clones and leaves out a portion. Of around 700,000 clones in the sample, around 78% are singletons; the top ten hold roughly 2%. The sample consisted of memory CD4+ T cells sorted from blood. Subset noted: CD45RA-negative fraction. Source of these receptors: a woman between 25 and 40 years old in good health.

This clone has just one count. The chain carries TRBV30 and TRBJ2-6; TRBD1 matches 7 bases. CDR1 and CDR2 from the germline V gene are GTSNPN and SVGIG (reference sequence). Trimming at V came to 4 bases and at J to 4 bases, leaving 13 bases not matched to a gene. The CDR3 is 17 residues long. The CDR3 DNA reads as TGTGCCTGGACCCCTCGGCAGGGGGTTTTGGGGGCCAACGTCCTGACTTTC. Protein: CAWTPRQGVLGANVLTF.

This chain connects TRBV5-1 to TRBJ2-1; 14 nucleotides match TRBD2. Germline values: CDR1 SGHRS, CDR2 YFSETQ. The ends lost 4 bases at V and 9 bases at J; junction bases unmatched: 6. The length of the CDR3 is 15 residues. The CDR3 reads CASSGGTSGSGEQFF. The CDR3 nucleotides read TGCGCCAGCAGCGGCGGGACTAGCGGGAGTGGTGAGCAGTTCTTC.

As regards this clone: Within the sample, other DNA sequences also encode this same CDR3. The rearrangement joins TRBV20-1 to TRBJ2-2, with D uncertain. The CDR3 spans 11 residues. The germline V gene encodes CDR1 DFQATT and CDR2 SNEGSKA (reference sequence). The V end was cut by 6 bases, the J end by 5 bases, with 7 bases between. Written as DNA, the CDR3 is TGCAGTGCCCCGAGAACCGGGGAGCTGTTTTTT. This encodes CSAPRTGELFF.

Regarding this clone: A much larger clone lies a single base off, so this may be a read error. The gene calls are TRBV7-8 and TRBJ2-1; D is undetermined. The germline gives CDR1 SGHVS, CDR2 FQNEAQ. This CDR3 has 14 amino acids. Trimming took off 1 base at V and 0 bases at J, with 4 bases between the two ends. CDR3 DNA: TGTGCCAGCAGCTTAGATCGCTCCTACAATGAGCAGTTCTTC. Its translation is CASSLDRSYNEQFF.

The chain links TRBV19 to TRBJ2-1; TRBD2 aligns across 10 bases. V gave up 7 bases and J gave up 7 bases; unmatched junction bases: 7. In germline, CDR1 is LNHDA, CDR2 SQIVND (reference sequence). CDR3 length equals 14 residues. This CDR3 reads CASNRLAGVNEQFF. The CDR3 nucleotides read TGTGCCAGTAATCGGCTAGCGGGAGTGAATGAGCAGTTCTTC.

The chain is built from TRBV27 and TRBJ2-5, with no clear D. The CDR3 extends over 14 amino acids. The V gene lost 5 bases and the J gene lost 5 bases, with 15 bases spanning the gap. Germline V CDR1 and CDR2: MNHEY, SMNVEV (reference sequence). CDR3: CASSLSYSGETQYF. As DNA, the CDR3 is TGTGCCAGCAGTCTCAGCTACAGTGGGGAGACCCAGTACTTC.

This clone was recorded only once. V gene TRBV2 combines with J gene TRBJ2-2; D may be TRBD2 (5 bases). This CDR3 contains 15 residues. The V end was cut by 4 bases, the J end by 0 bases, with 9 bases between. Germline loops: CDR1 SNHLY, CDR2 FYNNEI. CDR3 amino acids: CASSAEGANTGELFF. The CDR3 DNA reads as TGTGCCAGCAGTGCTGAGGGAGCGAACACCGGGGAGCTGTTTTTT.

The CDR3 sequence is CATSSRTSGRNEQYF. CDR3 nucleotide sequence: TGTGCCACCAGCAGCAGGACTAGCGGGAGGAATGAGCAGTACTTC. The V gene is TRBV15, the J gene TRBJ2-7, with 14 bases fitting TRBD2. This CDR3 is 15 amino acids long. Germline V gene lookup returns CDR1 LNHNV and CDR2 YYDKDF (reference sequence). V was clipped by 3 bases and J by 7 bases; unmatched bases: 5.

This rearrangement joins TRBV29-1 to TRBJ1-2; possibly TRBD1 for D (5 bases). CDR3 length: 15 amino acids. V was trimmed by 4 bases and J by 6 bases, leaving 21 bases between them. CDR1 and CDR2 from the germline V gene are SQVTM and ANQGSEA. CDR3 sequence (DNA): TGCAGCGTTGTCGGACGATGGGGGGAAGGTGATGGCTACACCTTC. Translated: CSVVGRWGEGDGYTF.

This chain joins TRBV29-1 and TRBJ2-7; D is uncertain. The CDR3 runs 12 residues. Trimming cost V 4 bases and J 6 bases, with 13 bases left between them. Germline CDR1 is SQVTM and CDR2 is ANQGSEA. The CDR3 DNA sequence: TGCAGCGTTGGGCCCGCCGAGACCGAGCAGTACTTC. It is translated as CSVGPAETEQYF.

This clone appeared a few times. The chain employs TRBV4-1 and TRBJ2-4, with 7 bases identical to TRBD2. V lost 2 bases, J lost 4 bases, and 5 bases stayed unmatched. The V gene's germline CDR1 is MGHRA and CDR2 YSYEKL. The CDR3 runs 15 residues. The CDR3: CASSQRAGVKNIQYF. CDR3 nucleotides: TGCGCCAGCAGCCAACGGGCGGGGGTGAAAAACATTCAGTACTTC.

This rearrangement joins TRBV28 to TRBJ2-3, with 12 bases identical to TRBD2. V was clipped by 6 bases and J by 3 bases; unmatched bases: 10. CDR1 is MDHEN and CDR2 is SYDVKM in the germline V gene. CDR3 size: 17 residues. The CDR3, as DNA: TGTGCCAGCAGCACTCCTAGCGGGAGGGATGGGACAGATACGCAGTATTTT. It encodes CASSTPSGRDGTDTQYF.

This clone showed up many times. The chain joins TRBV27 to TRBJ2-3, with 8 bases lining up with TRBD1. Germline V gives CDR1 MNHEY, CDR2 SMNVEV (reference sequence). This CDR3 is 17 amino acids long. After removal of 4 bases from V and 3 bases from J, the junction contained 12 bases not matched to a gene. CDR3: CASSWGTRGRGTDTQYF. DNA for the CDR3: TGTGCCAGCAGTTGGGGAACCAGGGGGCGCGGGACAGATACGCAGTATTTT.

The CDR3 spells CASSLRGDLGGYTF. As DNA, the CDR3 is TGTGCCAGCAGCTTGCGTGGGGATCTTGGTGGCTACACCTTC. The rearrangement links TRBV5-8 to TRBJ1-2; D is ambiguous. The CDR3 totals 14 residues. Germline V lookup: CDR1 SGHTS, CDR2 YDEGEE. V lost 1 base, J lost 7 bases, and 14 bases lay in between.

The J gene is TRBJ1-5, the V gene TRBV6-6; 9 bases align to TRBD1. Losses at the gene ends were 7 bases for V and 3 bases for J; bases not matched to a gene: 7. The CDR3 extends over 15 amino acids. The V gene's germline CDR1 is MNHNY and CDR2 SVGAGI (reference sequence). CDR3 amino acids: CASKGQGKSNQPQHF. DNA for the CDR3: TGTGCCAGCAAGGGACAGGGAAAATCCAATCAGCCCCAGCATTTT.